Following are 20 T cell receptor beta chains from one sample sequenced in a study of T cells in women clearing cervical HPV infection. Method: immunoSEQ multiplex PCR; TCRdb's copy keeps in-frame clones and lacks some. The record lists approximately 37,000 clones, of which the ten most abundant hold roughly 6%. Sequencing input: blood buffy coat. Receptor source: a woman between 18 and 70 years old with a cervical HPV16 infection that either progressed to CIN3+ or cleared (not recorded which).

Details on this clone: The CDR3 goes on 3 residues after the read ends, and that part is filled in from the germline J gene. V and J are TRBV30 and TRBJ2-4, with 7 bases that match TRBD2. CDR3 size: 12 residues. Germline-derived CDR1 and CDR2 are GTSNPN and SVGIG (reference sequence). The CDR3 bases that were read are TGTGCCTGGACACTAGGGGACTATGGT. Protein sequence: CAWTLGDYG. The whole CDR3 protein is CAWTLGDYGQYF. The full variable domain, with the rest looked up from reference TRBV30 and TRBJ2-4, is SQTIHQWPATLVQPVGSPLSLECTVEGTSNPNLYWYRQAAGRGLQLLFYSVGIGQISSEVPQNLSASRPQDRQFILSSKKLLLSDSGFYLCAWTLGDYGQYFGAGTRLSVL.

Notes on this clone: The CDR3 end lies 3 residues beyond the end of the read and is filled in from the germline J gene. The rearrangement uses TRBV29-1 and TRBJ2-1; TRBD2 matches 14 bases. The CDR3 loop spans 13 amino acids. The ends lost 7 bases at V and 8 bases at J; junction bases unmatched: 4. Germline loops: CDR1 SQVTM, CDR2 ANQGSEA. The CDR3 is CSGGTSGSDEQFF. The covered CDR3 bases are TGCAGCGGAGGGACTAGCGGGAGCGATGAG.

Turning to this clone: The read stops 3 residues short of the end of the CDR3; the missing end is completed from the germline J gene. The gene calls are TRBV10-1 and TRBJ2-5; D unresolved. V gave up 4 bases and J gave up 0 bases, with 6 bases separating them. Germline V CDR1 and CDR2: WNHNN, SYGVQD (reference sequence). The CDR3 sequence is 13 residues long. This chain's CDR3 is CASSGAYQETQYF. CDR3 DNA (partial): TGCGCCAGCAGTGGAGCGTACCAAGAGACC.

Incomplete CDR3 DNA: TGCAGTGCTAGCAGGCCAGAGGTGACTGAAAAA. Its translation is CSASRPEVTEK. The entire CDR3 sequence reads CSASRPEVTEKLFF. The chain has TRBV20-1 and TRBJ1-4; no clear D gene. The read gets to within 3 residues of the CDR3 end, and the germline J gene fills in the rest. CDR3 length equals 14 residues. V lost 3 bases and J lost 7, with 15 bases in between. Germline V gives CDR1 DFQATT, CDR2 SNEGSKA (reference sequence).

About this clone: The read finishes 3 residues shy of the CDR3 end, and the germline J gene is used to complete it. The chain is built from TRBV12-3 or TRBV12-4 and TRBJ2-3, with D possibly being TRBD2 (6 bases). This CDR3 is built from 15 residues. Trimming shortened V by 1 base and J by 5 bases, and 13 bases separated the two germline ends. The covered CDR3 bases are TGTGCCAGCAGTTTAGGGGAGGCGCAGGGAGATACG. Protein product: CASSLGEAQGDT. From start to end, the CDR3 is CASSLGEAQGDTQYF.

As to this clone: The read falls 3 residues short of the CDR3 end, and the missing part is taken from the germline J gene. V is TRBV29-1 and J is TRBJ2-7; 11 bases agree with TRBD1. The CDR3 has 13 residues. J lost 3 bases, V lost 7 bases, and 5 bases had no gene match. Germline CDR1 reads SQVTM; CDR2 reads ANQGSEA. CDR3 residues: CSAGGQGGYEQYF. The part of the CDR3 DNA that was read is TGCAGCGCGGGGGGACAGGGGGGCTACGAG.

On this clone itself: Sequencing ends 3 residues short of the CDR3 end; the germline J gene provides the rest. V and J are TRBV20-1 and TRBJ1-2; TRBD1 matches 8 bases. This CDR3 region has 14 residues. The V gene's germline CDR1 is DFQATT and CDR2 SNEGSKA (reference sequence). J gave up 7 bases and V 0 bases, and 7 bases lay outside the gene matches. The DNA read from the CDR3 is TGCAGTGCTAGAGAAGAGGCAGGGGGCTTTGGC. Its translation is CSAREEAGGFG. The full CDR3 reads CSAREEAGGFGYTF.

As to this clone: Other nucleotide sequences in the sample specify the same CDR3. This chain's CDR3 is CASSSGQGNTEAFF. Partial CDR3 DNA: TGTGCCAGCTCTTCCGGGCAGGGGAACACTGAA. This chain joins TRBV18 and TRBJ1-1, with a possible D match to TRBD1 (5 bases). The observed sequence ends 3 residues before the CDR3 terminus, with the missing tail filled in from the germline J gene. The CDR3 is made up of 14 amino acids. Germline values: CDR1 KGHSH, CDR2 LQKENI. Between the trimmed V and J ends, which lost 6 bases and 1 base, there was a span of 12 bases.

CDR3 amino acids: CASSLGQSETQYF. The covered CDR3 bases are TGTGCCAGCAGCTTGGGACAGTCGGAGACG. The chain couples TRBV5-6 to TRBJ2-3; D perhaps matches TRBD1 (5 bases). The read comes to an end 3 residues before the CDR3 does, leaving the germline J gene to fill in the end. Per the germline V gene, CDR1 is SGHDT and CDR2 is YYEEEE. The CDR3 spans 13 residues.

As for this clone: The CDR3 extends 3 residues past the end of the read, so its final part is completed from the germline J gene. This chain uses TRBV7-2 with TRBJ1-2; the match to TRBD1 covers 7 bases. The CDR3 spans 15 residues. Germline V gene data show CDR1 as SGHTA and CDR2 as FQGNSA. CDR3 DNA (partial): TGTGCCAGCAGCTTAGCCGCGAGGGGGCCGAGGGAC. Translated: CASSLAARGPRD. In full, the CDR3 reads CASSLAARGPRDYTF.

Regarding this clone: The CDR3 goes on 3 residues after the read ends, and that part is filled in from the germline J gene. The chain links TRBV6-2 or TRBV6-3 to TRBJ2-2; 7 nucleotides align to TRBD1. The CDR3 has 13 amino acids. Germline loops: CDR1 MNHEY, CDR2 SVGEGT. Partial CDR3 DNA: TGTGCCAGCAGCCTCGGGACAGTTGAAAAG. Its translation: CASSLGTVEK. The full CDR3 sequence reads CASSLGTVEKLFF.

Comment on this clone: The sequence runs out 3 residues before the end of the CDR3; the remainder is reconstructed from the germline J gene. V usage is TRBV29-1 and J usage is TRBJ2-1; TRBD1 matches 9 bases. The germline V gene has CDR1 SQVTM and CDR2 ANQGSEA. CDR3 size: 12 residues. The junction had 6 bases not matched to a gene; V was cut back by 6 bases and J by 9 bases. The part of the CDR3 DNA that was read is TGCAGCGTCCAAGCGGACAGGGGTGAG. This encodes CSVQADRGE. The full CDR3 reads CSVQADRGEQFF.

Notes on this clone: Sequencing ends 3 residues short of the CDR3 end; the germline J gene provides the rest. The chain combines TRBV5-6 with TRBJ1-4; D remains ambiguous. Trimming cost V 2 bases and J 0 bases, with 5 bases left between them. Germline values: CDR1 SGHDT, CDR2 YYEEEE. The CDR3 consists of 14 residues. The CDR3 DNA, read in part, is TGTGCCAGCAGCTTTATTGCAACTAATGAAAAA. Its protein product is CASSFIATNEK. The complete CDR3 sequence is CASSFIATNEKLFF.

About this clone: The CDR3 end falls 3 residues outside the read, so it is completed with the germline J gene. The chain couples TRBV7-6 to TRBJ2-1; 8 bases match TRBD1. Germline lookup yields CDR1 SGHVS and CDR2 FNYEAQ. The CDR3 covers 15 residues. V lost 5 bases and J lost 4; bases outside the gene matches: 7. CDR3 DNA, as far as it was read: TGTGCCAGCAGCCCCACCACAGGGGGGTACAATGAG. Translating gives CASSPTTGGYNE. The complete CDR3 protein is CASSPTTGGYNEQFF.

The CDR3: CASSIDGYGQYF. CDR3 DNA, as far as it was read: TGTGCCAGTAGTATAGACGGGTATGGT. The chain has TRBV19 and TRBJ2-4; D ambiguous. The read ends 3 residues shy of where the CDR3 ends; the end is completed using the germline J gene. CDR1 is LNHDA and CDR2 is SQIVND in the germline V gene (reference sequence). The CDR3 consists of 12 residues.

As for this clone: The read ends 3 residues early relative to the CDR3; the germline J gene fills the gap. V gene TRBV7-2 combines with J gene TRBJ2-5; weak D call: TRBD1 (6 bases). Deletions cut 3 bases from V and 5 bases from J, with 13 bases between. CDR1 is SGHTA, CDR2 FQGNSA, per germline. This CDR3 comprises 14 residues. Here the CDR3 reads CASSFGGAGETQYF. CDR3 bases read: TGTGCCAGCAGCTTTGGGGGCGCCGGGGAGACC.

In the case of this clone: The missing CDR3 end, 3 residues past where the read stops, is filled in from the germline J gene. The chain recombines TRBV18 with TRBJ1-1; 10 bases line up with TRBD1. Per the germline V gene, CDR1 is KGHSH and CDR2 is LQKENI. This CDR3 has 15 amino acids. Incomplete CDR3 DNA: TGTGCCAGCTCGGCCGGGACAGGGGTTTTGGTTTTA. It codes for CASSAGTGVLVL. The full CDR3 protein reads CASSAGTGVLVLAFF.

A word on this clone: The CDR3 goes on 3 residues after the read ends, and that part is filled in from the germline J gene. The gene calls are TRBV4-2 and TRBJ2-7, with TRBD2 identical over 10 bases. Germline V gene data show CDR1 as LGHNA and CDR2 as YNFKEQ. CDR3 length: 15 residues. Trimming removed 11 bases from V and 1 base from J; junction bases left unmatched: 11. The CDR3 sequence is CASSTGTSASYEQYF. The CDR3 DNA, read in part, is TGTGCCTCTTCGACCGGGACTAGCGCATCCTACGAG.

As regards this clone: The read terminates 3 residues before the CDR3 end, so the remaining end is supplied by the germline J gene. The chain is built from TRBV30 and TRBJ1-1; 8 nucleotides match TRBD1. The CDR3 covers 16 residues. J gave up 0 bases and V 2 bases, and 8 bases lay outside the gene matches. Germline-derived CDR1 and CDR2 are GTSNPN and SVGIG (reference sequence). The CDR3 reads CAWSSDRGRMNTEAFF. The CDR3 bases that were read are TGTGCCTGGAGTTCCGACAGGGGACGAATGAACACTGAA.

In regard to this clone: The read stops 3 residues short of the end of the CDR3; the missing end is completed from the germline J gene. This chain links TRBV4-2 with TRBJ1-5; a possible D gene is TRBD1 (5 bases). Germline V lookup: CDR1 LGHNA, CDR2 YNFKEQ. Trimming cost V 6 bases and J 6 bases, with 12 bases left between them. The CDR3 covers 13 residues. CDR3 region: CASSLEGAQPQHF. Incomplete CDR3 DNA: TGTGCCAGCAGTCTTGAAGGGGCTCAGCCC.